Below are 14 T cell receptor beta chains sequenced from a single sample in a study of shared clonotypes between healthy human individuals. As defined, naive CD8 cells were CD45RO-negative and positively selected for CCR7, with terminally differentiated effector memory CD45RA+ cells excluded. Data came from immunoSEQ multiplex PCR; TCRdb stores just in-frame clones and leaves some out. This sample has about 2.1 million clones, with just over 90% found just once. Sequenced: naive CD8+ T cells from PBMCs. These receptors were taken from a man in his late teens or twenties in good health. Some clones in this sample may be carry-over from other donors' samples.

This chain joins TRBV5-4 and TRBJ2-1, with 7 bases fitting TRBD1. From germline, CDR1 is SGHNT and CDR2 YYREEE (reference sequence). V trimming: 5 bases; J trimming: 0 bases; junction bases outside the gene matches: 2. The CDR3 is 14 residues long. The DNA of the CDR3 is TGTGCCAGCAGGACAGGGAGCTCCTACAATGAGCAGTTCTTC. Residues: CASRTGSSYNEQFF. Using reference TRBV5-4 and TRBJ2-1 for the parts outside the CDR3, the full variable domain is ETGVTQSPTHLIKTRGQQVTLRCSSQSGHNTVSWYQQALGQGPQFIFQYYREEENGRGNFPPRFSGLQFPNYSSELNVNALELDDSALYLCASRTGSSYNEQFFGPGTRLTVL.

The chain joins TRBV6-4 to TRBJ2-7, with no clear D. Germline-derived CDR1 and CDR2 are MRHNA and SNTAGT. V lost 2 bases and J lost 5, with 13 bases in between. The CDR3 spans 14 residues. CDR3 protein: CASSDVKVADEQYF. CDR3 DNA sequence: TGTGCCAGCAGTGACGTTAAGGTTGCGGACGAGCAGTACTTC.

The rearrangement links TRBV28 to TRBJ1-3; the D gene is possibly TRBD1 (5 bases). This CDR3 spans 17 amino acids. Germline CDR1 MDHEN, CDR2 SYDVKM. V was shortened by 6 bases and J by 0 bases, with 18 bases between the two germline ends. The CDR3 region has the DNA TGTGCCAGCAGCCTTGAGATTCCAGGGTCCTCTGGAAACACCATATATTTT. Translating it yields CASSLEIPGSSGNTIYF.

This chain uses TRBV27 with TRBJ1-3; D uncertain. The CDR3 sequence is 13 residues long. CDR1 is MNHEY and CDR2 is SMNVEV in the germline V gene (reference sequence). V was clipped by 3 bases and J by 0 bases, with 3 bases between them. The CDR3 region is CASSFSSGNTIYF. CDR3 sequence (DNA): TGTGCCAGCAGTTTTAGCTCTGGAAACACCATATATTTT.

The rearrangement links TRBV9 to TRBJ2-7, with TRBD2 matching 12 bases. Germline assignment: CDR1 SGDLS and CDR2 YYNGEE. V was clipped by 4 bases and J by 2 bases; unmatched bases: 7. This CDR3 has 16 residues. CDR3 coding DNA: TGTGCCAGCAGCCCAATTCTAGCGGGAGGGACCTACGAGCAGTACTTC. Translating gives CASSPILAGGTYEQYF.

This sequence joins TRBV10-1 and TRBJ2-7; the D is unclear. Germline lookup yields CDR1 WNHNN and CDR2 SYGVQD (reference sequence). Trimming removed 8 bases at V and 3 bases at J, with 11 bases between. This CDR3 has 12 residues. The CDR3 sequence: CASSASYYEQYF. The CDR3 DNA reads TGCGCCAGCTCGGCTAGTTACTACGAGCAGTACTTC.

This chain connects TRBV7-8 to TRBJ2-5; TRBD1 or TRBD2 may be the D gene (6 bases each). Germline CDR1 is SGHVS and CDR2 is FQNEAQ. This CDR3 contains 20 residues. Trimming took 1 base from V and 2 from J, leaving 26 bases between them. CDR3 protein: CASSLVRGGPKRQNQETQYF. The CDR3 bases are TGTGCCAGCAGCTTAGTCAGGGGAGGACCGAAGCGCCAAAATCAAGAGACCCAGTACTTC.

This CDR3 is CASSLAGQGRNEQFF. The CDR3 DNA is TGTGCCAGCAGCTTAGCCGGACAGGGAAGAAATGAGCAGTTCTTC. J is TRBJ2-1 and V is TRBV7-8; 8 bases fit TRBD1. V shed 0 bases, J shed 7 bases, and the junction held 5 bases outside the gene matches. This CDR3 spans 15 amino acids. Germline CDR1 and CDR2: SGHVS and FQNEAQ.

Points on this clone: This sample includes further DNA sequences coding for the same CDR3. The chain carries TRBV28 and TRBJ1-5, with D possibly matching TRBD1 (5 bases). This CDR3 region has 15 residues. With 2 bases removed from V and 0 bases from J, the gap between germline ends came to 8 bases. The germline CDR1 and CDR2 sequences are MDHEN and SYDVKM. CDR3 amino acids: CASSLTGLSNQPQHF. CDR3 nucleotides: TGTGCCAGCAGTTTAACGGGGCTTAGCAATCAGCCCCAGCATTTT.

As regards this clone: The sample has other DNA sequences that encode this CDR3 too. This chain uses TRBV27 with TRBJ2-7, with 8 bases identical to TRBD2. V gave up 5 bases and J gave up 4 bases; unmatched junction bases: 4. Germline assignment: CDR1 MNHEY and CDR2 SMNVEV (reference sequence). The CDR3 is 13 residues long. In nucleotides, the CDR3 is TGTGCCAGCAGTCTGGGGACTAGATACGAGCAGTACTTC. The encoded protein is CASSLGTRYEQYF.

As concerns this clone: This sample includes further DNA sequences coding for the same CDR3. The chain uses TRBV28 and TRBJ2-3; D ambiguous. The CDR3 spans 15 residues. CDR1 MDHEN and CDR2 SYDVKM come from the germline V gene. Trimming took off 1 base at V and 0 bases at J, with 8 bases between the two ends. The CDR3: CASSLLSGSTDTQYF. The CDR3 bases are TGTGCCAGCAGTTTATTGTCCGGGAGCACAGATACGCAGTATTTT.

The chain couples TRBV7-2 to TRBJ2-1; TRBD2 aligns across 8 bases. Germline V gene sequence: CDR1 SGHTA, CDR2 FQGNSA. This CDR3 spans 14 amino acids. V gave up 4 bases and J gave up 12 bases; unmatched junction bases: 11. The CDR3, as DNA: TGTGCCAGCAGCTGGGCGGGGGGCCCCCTCTCGCAGTTCTTC. Protein: CASSWAGGPLSQFF.

The J gene is TRBJ2-7, the V gene TRBV6-5, with 9 bases identical to TRBD2. Per the germline V gene, CDR1 is MNHEY and CDR2 is SVGAGI. The CDR3 runs 13 residues. Trimming removed 7 bases from V and 3 bases from J; junction bases left unmatched: 4. The CDR3 sequence: CASIGSGSYEQYF. The CDR3 region has the DNA TGTGCCAGCATAGGTAGCGGGAGCTACGAGCAGTACTTC.

This sequence joins TRBV6-5 and TRBJ2-1; the D call may be TRBD1 or TRBD2 (5 bases each). Germline V gene sequence: CDR1 MNHEY, CDR2 SVGAGI. Trimming stripped 0 bases from V and 8 bases from J, with 17 bases between. The CDR3 extends over 16 amino acids. The CDR3 region has the DNA TGTGCCAGCAGTTACTCTTCCGGGACCCTAGGGCATGAGCAGTTCTTC. This encodes CASSYSSGTLGHEQFF.